This T cell receptor beta chain was captured in a study of cytomegalovirus exposure and HLA in healthy donors. Regarding the study as a whole: Upon later analysis, TCR association rates were observed to vary by HLA locus, being highest for DRB1 and lowest for HLA-C.

The PCR used 60 Vbeta and 13 Jbeta primers. Generated by immunoSEQ multiplex PCR, the TCRdb table keeps only in-frame clones and is missing some. The data show approximately 140,000 clones, with 70% to 80% seen just once and just over 5% held by the top ten. With respect to this clone: Antigen unknown.

Trimming took off 2 bases at V and 7 bases at J, with 11 bases between the two ends. Germline CDR1 and CDR2: MDHEN and SYDVKM. The length of the CDR3 is 13 residues. This sequence joins TRBV28 and TRBJ1-2; the D is unclear. Sequencing was performed on PBMCs. The TCR comes from a male donor in good health and CMV-seronegative. CDR3 loop: CASSLGQGGGYTF. In DNA form, the CDR3 reads TGTGCCAGCAGTTTAGGGCAAGGTGGTGGCTACACCTTC.